Reported below is one T cell receptor beta chain. The antigen remains unidentified. The CDR3 is made up of 15 amino acids. Germline loops: CDR1 SGHNT, CDR2 YYREEE (reference sequence). The V and J ends lost 4 bases and 0 bases respectively, with 12 bases between them. The PCR contained 60 Vbeta and 13 Jbeta primers. Sequencing was performed with immunoSEQ multiplex PCR; in TCRdb, only in-frame clones are kept and a portion is missing. The data contain around 110,000 clones, around 69% of them seen just once; the ten biggest clones take up about 2%. The sample belongs to a study of cytomegalovirus exposure and HLA in healthy donors. All the people who gave samples were healthy bone marrow donors. Whole-study results and caveats: Trimming of TCR beta V- and J-genes showed a link, identified in a later analysis, to a missense DCLRE1C variant. Analyses of presence and absence presupposed an approximately uniform sequencing depth across donors.

The sequence was obtained from a man aged 18 to 35 in good health and CMV-seronegative. The chain links TRBV5-4 to TRBJ2-3, with D possibly TRBD2 on 5 matching bases. Sample: PBMCs. DNA of the CDR3: TGTGCCAGCAGCCACCCGAGGGCTAGCACAGATACGCAGTATTTT. Protein: CASSHPRASTDTQYF.